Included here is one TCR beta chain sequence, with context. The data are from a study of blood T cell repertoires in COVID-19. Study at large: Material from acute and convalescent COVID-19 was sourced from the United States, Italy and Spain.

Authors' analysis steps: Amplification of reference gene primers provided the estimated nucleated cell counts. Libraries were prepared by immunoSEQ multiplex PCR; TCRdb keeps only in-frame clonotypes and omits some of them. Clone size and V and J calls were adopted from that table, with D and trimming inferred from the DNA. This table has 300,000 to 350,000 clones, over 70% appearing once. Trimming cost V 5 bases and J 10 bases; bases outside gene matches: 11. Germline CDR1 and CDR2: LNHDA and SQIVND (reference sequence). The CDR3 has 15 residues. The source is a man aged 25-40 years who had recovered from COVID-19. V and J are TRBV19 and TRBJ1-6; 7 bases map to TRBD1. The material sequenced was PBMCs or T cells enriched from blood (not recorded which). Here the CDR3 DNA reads TGTGCCAGTAGTGCCAACAGGGGTTCGTCCTCACCCCTCCACTTT. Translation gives CASSANRGSSSPLHF.